A single sample is the source of the 14 T cell receptor beta chains below, sequenced in a study of response to subunit inactivated influenza vaccine (dated by TCRdb to between 2018 and 2020). Libraries were prepared through RT-PCR. The data were produced on an Illumina HiSeq 2500. The raw public data were reprocessed by TCRdb itself: fastp quality trimming at Q25, MiXCR clonotype calling, in-frame beta chains only. Rows matching on CDR3 protein sequence are summarized as one entry with the most common DNA and genes. The sample records 250,000 to 350,000 distinct CDR3 sequences, about 20% of which are singletons. Of the sample, about 9.4% is held by the ten largest clones. This material consisted of PBMCs from blood, taken about 20 months after vaccination. Source of these receptors: a man aged 50-75 years who received an inactivated influenza vaccine. Donor details come from another sample of the same person, matched by shared clones.

This clonotype was counted only a few times. The CDR3 here is CASRSGQGEDYGYTF. The CDR3 nucleotides are TGTGCCAGCAGGTCGGGACAGGGGGAAGACTATGGCTACACCTTC. The chain links TRBV5-4 to TRBJ1-2; 11 bases fit TRBD1. The CDR3 extends over 15 amino acids. J was trimmed by 3 bases and V by 5 bases; bases with no gene match: 6. Looked up from germline, CDR1 is SGHNT and CDR2 is YYREEE (reference sequence).

This clonotype was counted a few times. V gene TRBV20-1 combines with J gene TRBJ2-5; possible D gene TRBD2, 5 bases. Germline loops: CDR1 DFQATT, CDR2 SNEGSKA (reference sequence). CDR3 size: 15 residues. Trimming cost V 0 bases and J 0 bases, with 11 bases left between them. The DNA for the CDR3 is TGCAGTGCTAGAGATCCAGGCGGGTACCAAGAGACCCAGTACTTC. Translation: CSARDPGGYQETQYF.

The chain joins TRBV7-2 to TRBJ1-6, with a possible D match to TRBD1 (6 bases). CDR3 size: 15 residues. CDR1 and CDR2 from the germline V gene are SGHTA and FQGNSA. V was pared by 2 bases and J by 6 bases, with 11 bases between. CDR3 DNA: TGTGCCAGCAGCTTACAGGGGACACTTAATTCACCCCTCCACTTT. Translated, it gives CASSLQGTLNSPLHF.

For the CDR3, the DNA is TGCAGTGCTAGTAATCTTGGGGGGGAAGCGGGAGATACGCAGTATTTT. The encoded protein is CSASNLGGEAGDTQYF. This chain links TRBV20-1 with TRBJ2-3; 7 bases align to TRBD2. The CDR3 is made up of 16 amino acids. Unmatched junction bases numbered 14, after V lost 3 bases and J lost 5 bases. From germline, CDR1 is DFQATT and CDR2 SNEGSKA (reference sequence).

V and J are TRBV15 and TRBJ1-5; D call uncertain. Germline V gene data show CDR1 as LNHNV and CDR2 as YYDKDF (reference sequence). V was shortened by 0 bases and J by 5 bases, with 2 bases between the two germline ends. CDR3 length: 12 amino acids. CDR3 bases: TGTGCCACCAGCAGAGATTATCAGCCCCAGCATTTT. Protein product: CATSRDYQPQHF.

This clonotype was observed at least ten times. The chain recombines TRBV6-1 with TRBJ1-6; D gene uncertain. The CDR3 length is 17 residues. Trimming cost V 1 base and J 8 bases, with 18 bases left between them. Germline CDR1 is MNHNS and CDR2 is SASEGT. The chain's CDR3 is CASSEVMGSGPYSPLHF. The DNA of the CDR3 is TGTGCCAGCAGTGAAGTTATGGGCTCCGGGCCATATTCACCCCTCCACTTT.

This clonotype has more than one count but fewer than ten. The J gene is TRBJ1-1, the V gene TRBV7-9; D is unresolved. The germline V and J ends were trimmed by 5 bases and 4 bases, with 17 bases remaining between them. The CDR3 has 15 residues. Germline V gene data show CDR1 as SEHNR and CDR2 as FQNEAQ (reference sequence). CDR3 in amino acids: CASSVGLGRSTEAFF. The CDR3 DNA reads TGTGCCAGCAGCGTGGGATTGGGGAGGAGCACTGAAGCTTTCTTT.

The chain is built from TRBV7-2 and TRBJ1-6; 7 bases are shared with TRBD1. With 5 bases clipped from V and 6 bases from J, the junction kept 7 bases outside the gene matches. Germline V gives CDR1 SGHTA, CDR2 FQGNSA. There are 15 residues in the CDR3. The CDR3 bases are TGTGCCAGCAGCCTTACAGGGGTACCTAATTCACCCCTCCACTTT. It translates to CASSLTGVPNSPLHF.

The chain couples TRBV6-2 or TRBV6-3 to TRBJ2-2; TRBD1 matches at 7 bases. The CDR3 covers 15 residues. Unmatched junction bases numbered 7, after V lost 6 bases and J lost 3 bases. Per the germline V gene, CDR1 is MNHEY and CDR2 is SVGEGT. The CDR3 bases are TGTGCCAGCAGCCGAGAAGGGACAGACACCGGGGAGCTGTTTTTT. Its translation: CASSREGTDTGELFF.

This chain links TRBV7-8 with TRBJ1-6, with D unresolved. This CDR3 comprises 16 residues. V lost 0 bases and J 3 bases, leaving 9 bases between the germline ends. Germline CDR1 reads SGHVS; CDR2 reads FQNEAQ. CDR3 in DNA: TGTGCCAGCAGCTTAGCTTCGGGATACTATAATTCACCCCTCCACTTT. Amino acids: CASSLASGYYNSPLHF.

This clonotype has more than one count but fewer than ten. The genes are TRBV19 and TRBJ1-6; no clear D gene. V gave up 6 bases and J gave up 0 bases, with 6 bases separating them. The CDR3 length is 14 residues. Germline CDR1 reads LNHDA; CDR2 reads SQIVND (reference sequence). CDR3: CASSRLSYNSPLHF. Here the CDR3 DNA reads TGTGCCAGTAGCCGTCTCTCCTATAATTCACCCCTCCACTTT.

The DNA of the CDR3 is TGTGCCAGCAGCCCCTCCGGGACAGGGACAGATACGCAGTATTTT. Translating it yields CASSPSGTGTDTQYF. The chain employs TRBV9 and TRBJ2-3; TRBD1 aligns across 9 bases. CDR1 is SGDLS and CDR2 is YYNGEE in the germline V gene. The length of the CDR3 is 15 residues. V was clipped by 4 bases and J by 3 bases; unmatched bases: 6.

This clonotype was counted many times. The chain uses TRBV12-3 or TRBV12-4 and TRBJ1-5; TRBD1 aligns across 10 bases. V trimming: 6 bases; J trimming: 7 bases; junction bases outside the gene matches: 6. This CDR3 has 14 amino acids. CDR3 protein: CASSPTGGQQPQHF. In DNA form, the CDR3 reads TGTGCCAGCAGCCCGACAGGGGGCCAACAGCCCCAGCATTTT.

The gene calls are TRBV3-1 and TRBJ2-2; D perhaps matches TRBD1 (7 bases). This CDR3 is built from 15 residues. The germline CDR1 and CDR2 sequences are LGHDT and YNNKEL (reference sequence). Trimming cost V 2 bases and J 5 bases, with 12 bases left between them. This CDR3 reads CASSQQGGPTGELFF. CDR3 nucleotide sequence: TGTGCCAGCAGCCAACAGGGGGGCCCGACCGGGGAGCTGTTTTTT.